Presented here are 18 T cell receptor beta chains from one specimen sequenced in a study of shared clonotypes between healthy human individuals. Assay used: immunoSEQ multiplex PCR; TCRdb lists only in-frame clones, some missing. The sample lists 2 million to 3 million clones; 90% to 95% were seen once. The source material was naive CD4+ T cells from PBMCs. This sample's subset: CD45RA+ positively selected. All receptors come from a man aged 18 to 29 in good health. Some clones in this sample may be carry-over from other donors' samples.

This clone was detected only once. The DNA is left out, because the CDR3 cannot be placed on it with certainty; the CDR3 is given as TCRdb lists it. This chain connects TRBV6-5 to TRBJ2-2; TRBD2, the table's D call, lacks a check against the DNA. Germline V lookup: CDR1 MNHEY, CDR2 SVGAGI. The CDR3 adds up to 15 amino acids, both ends counted. The CDR3 loop reads CASSSGLASPWELFF.

Comment on this clone: Other DNA sequences in the sample encode the same CDR3. The chain's CDR3 is CASGDRGYNEQFF. In DNA, the CDR3 is TGTGCCAGCGGGGACAGGGGATACAATGAGCAGTTCTTC. V and J are TRBV6-1 and TRBJ2-1; TRBD1 matches at 10 bases. Germline CDR1 MNHNS, CDR2 SASEGT. Trimming at V came to 8 bases and at J to 4 bases, leaving 2 bases not matched to a gene. This CDR3 is built from 13 residues.

This rearrangement joins TRBV11-2 to TRBJ2-2; a weak D match, TRBD1 (5 bases). CDR3 size: 16 residues. Trimming took off 0 bases at V and 2 bases at J, with 10 bases between the two ends. CDR1 SGHAT and CDR2 FQNNGV come from the germline V gene. CDR3 protein: CASSLEPTDNTGELFF. As DNA, the CDR3 is TGTGCCAGCAGCTTAGAGCCGACAGACAACACCGGGGAGCTGTTTTTT.

This chain uses TRBV7-6 with TRBJ1-4, with D unresolved. Germline V CDR1 and CDR2: SGHVS, FNYEAQ. The V end was cut by 5 bases, the J end by 8 bases, with 12 bases between. The CDR3 spans 13 residues. The CDR3 spells CASSIRTGEKLFF. The CDR3 DNA reads TGTGCCAGCAGCATCCGGACCGGCGAAAAACTGTTTTTT.

The V gene is TRBV9, the J gene TRBJ2-1; 11 positions match TRBD1. The germline V gene encodes CDR1 SGDLS and CDR2 YYNGEE. J lost 8 bases, V lost 1 base, and 8 bases had no gene match. The CDR3 covers 16 residues. The CDR3 reads CASSVRTGGEVYEQFF. The CDR3 bases are TGTGCCAGCAGCGTAAGGACAGGGGGCGAGGTTTATGAGCAGTTCTTC.

The V and J genes are TRBV6-1 and TRBJ2-1, with 8 bases lining up with TRBD2. With 5 bases clipped from V and 1 base from J, the junction kept 4 bases outside the gene matches. Germline assignment: CDR1 MNHNS and CDR2 SASEGT. CDR3 length equals 15 residues. CDR3 amino acids: CASSFTSGSYNEQFF. CDR3 DNA: TGTGCCAGCAGTTTTACTAGCGGTTCCTACAATGAGCAGTTCTTC.

On this clone itself: In the same sample, other DNA sequences code for this CDR3. This sequence joins TRBV28 and TRBJ2-4; 7 nucleotides line up with TRBD1. J lost 0 bases, V lost 6 bases, and 2 bases had no gene match. Germline V CDR1 and CDR2: MDHEN, SYDVKM. The CDR3 length is 14 residues. In nucleotides, the CDR3 is TGTGCCAGCAGGACAGGGCTAGCCAAAAACATTCAGTACTTC. It translates to CASRTGLAKNIQYF.

This chain connects TRBV7-3 to TRBJ2-2; D might be TRBD2 (5 bases). The germline V gene encodes CDR1 SGHTA and CDR2 FQGTGA. Trimming shortened V by 5 bases and J by 2 bases, and 12 bases separated the two germline ends. This CDR3 comprises 15 residues. CDR3 protein: CASSRTGINTGELFF. DNA of the CDR3: TGTGCCAGCAGCCGCACCGGGATAAACACCGGGGAGCTGTTTTTT. Complete variable domain (other parts from reference TRBV7-3 and TRBJ2-2): GAGVSQTPSNKVTEKGKYVELRCDPISGHTALYWYRQSLGQGPEFLIYFQGTGAADDSGLPNDRFFAVRPEGSVSTLKIQRTERGDSAVYLCASSRTGINTGELFFGEGSRLTVL.

This clone was recorded only once. The rearrangement links TRBV28 to TRBJ2-3; 9 bases fit TRBD1. The CDR3 spans 15 residues. CDR1 and CDR2 (germline): MDHEN, SYDVKM. The junction had 7 bases not matched to a gene; V was cut back by 6 bases and J by 3 bases. The CDR3 DNA reads TGTGCCAGCAGCCTAAACAGGGGGCGAACAGATACGCAGTATTTT. It specifies CASSLNRGRTDTQYF.

The rearrangement links TRBV7-2 to TRBJ2-3, with TRBD1 matching 7 bases. Trimming cost V 1 base and J 5 bases; bases outside gene matches: 9. The CDR3 sequence is 16 residues long. Germline CDR1 and CDR2: SGHTA and FQGNSA. The CDR3 loop is CASSLGSWRQGDTQYF. The CDR3 DNA follows: TGTGCCAGCAGCTTAGGGTCTTGGCGACAGGGAGATACGCAGTATTTT.

The chain joins TRBV30 to TRBJ2-2; the match to TRBD2 covers 8 bases. The CDR3 runs 15 residues. Germline V gene data show CDR1 as GTSNPN and CDR2 as SVGIG (reference sequence). The trim removed 8 bases at V and 3 bases at J, leaving 11 bases unmatched. The CDR3 nucleotides read TGTGCCCGTTCGGGGGGGACTAGTGACACCGGGGAGCTGTTTTTT. It specifies CARSGGTSDTGELFF.

V and J are TRBV5-1 and TRBJ2-2; the D gene could be TRBD1 or TRBD2 (6 bases each). Germline CDR1 and CDR2: SGHRS and YFSETQ. The V end lost 4 bases, the J end lost 8 bases, and 9 bases lay between the germline ends. This CDR3 contains 12 residues. The CDR3 DNA follows: TGCGCCAGCAGCCCGGGGGCAGGGGAGCTGTTTTTT. Its translation: CASSPGAGELFF.

The chain links TRBV6-1 to TRBJ1-2; D uncertain. V was trimmed by 3 bases and J by 8 bases, leaving 7 bases between them. Looked up from germline, CDR1 is MNHNS and CDR2 is SASEGT. This CDR3 region has 11 residues. The CDR3 loop is CASSDMWGYTF. The CDR3 nucleotides are TGTGCCAGCAGTGACATGTGGGGCTACACCTTC.

This clone has just one count. The chain has TRBV6-5 and TRBJ1-1; 9 nucleotides line up with TRBD1. This CDR3 is built from 11 residues. V lost 9 bases and J lost 11; bases outside the gene matches: 7. CDR1 is MNHEY and CDR2 is SVGAGI in the germline V gene. CDR3 in DNA: TGTGCCAGTCAACAGGGGGCGGTCGCTTTCTTT. As protein: CASQQGAVAFF.

J is TRBJ2-3 and V is TRBV27; the D gene is possibly TRBD1 (5 bases). This CDR3 has 14 amino acids. The germline CDR1 and CDR2 sequences are MNHEY and SMNVEV (reference sequence). Trimming took 6 bases from V and 0 from J, leaving 10 bases between them. The CDR3 is CASSRADSTDTQYF. CDR3 in DNA: TGTGCCAGCAGCAGGGCAGATAGCACAGATACGCAGTATTTT.

This clone is a singleton in its sample. The chain couples TRBV7-2 to TRBJ2-1, with TRBD2 matching 10 bases. Germline-derived CDR1 and CDR2 are SGHTA and FQGNSA. V shed 5 bases, J shed 7 bases, and the junction held 8 bases outside the gene matches. The CDR3 covers 15 residues. For the CDR3, the DNA is TGTGCCAGCAGCCCCAAACTAGCGGGGCAAAATGAGCAGTTCTTC. Protein product: CASSPKLAGQNEQFF.

The chain joins TRBV28 to TRBJ2-7; D not certain. Trimming left V 5 bases short and J 0 bases short, with 14 bases between. This CDR3 comprises 15 residues. Germline V CDR1 and CDR2: MDHEN, SYDVKM. The CDR3 DNA is TGTGCCAGCAGTCCCCCGGGCATCAGCTCCTACGAGCAGTACTTC. Amino acid sequence: CASSPPGISSYEQYF.

The gene calls are TRBV7-8 and TRBJ2-1, with no clear D. This CDR3 comprises 11 residues. V lost 1 base and J lost 7, with 2 bases in between. The germline V gene encodes CDR1 SGHVS and CDR2 FQNEAQ. The CDR3 coding sequence is TGTGCCAGCAGCTTAGTTAATGAGCAGTTCTTC. It specifies CASSLVNEQFF.